Below, 12 T cell receptor beta chains from the same sample are listed, as sequenced in a study of early T cells in non-severe SARS-CoV-2 infection. TCRdb used MiXCR to reprocess the 5' RACE reads, holding one entry per CDR3 protein. The data hold 65,000 to 90,000 distinct CDR3 sequences, with around 12% observed a single time. The specimen was whole blood. These receptor sequences come from an adult who was a healthcare worker with PCR-confirmed SARS-CoV-2 infection or an uninfected control (not recorded which).

This clonotype came up a few times. The chain employs TRBV7-2 and TRBJ2-3; 9 nucleotides align to TRBD2. The CDR3 length is 14 residues. Per the germline V gene, CDR1 is SGHTA and CDR2 is FQGNSA. The ends lost 2 bases at V and 5 bases at J; junction bases unmatched: 2. The CDR3 nucleotides are TGTGCCAGCAGCTTACGTAGCGGGAGAGATACGCAGTATTTT. It translates to CASSLRSGRDTQYF. The full variable domain, rest sourced from reference TRBV7-2 and TRBJ2-3, is GAGVSQSPSNKVTEKGKDVELRCDPISGHTALYWYRQSLGQGLEFLIYFQGNSAPDKSGLPSDRFSAERTGGSVSTLTIQRTQQEDSAVYLCASSLRSGRDTQYFGPGTRLTVL.

This clonotype has a handful of counts. The chain carries TRBV19 and TRBJ1-5; 7 nucleotides agree with TRBD1. This CDR3 has 15 residues. The trim removed 0 bases at V and 7 bases at J, leaving 6 bases unmatched. Germline CDR1 is LNHDA and CDR2 is SQIVND (reference sequence). The CDR3 DNA reads as TGTGCCAGTAGTATAGATTCCGCAGGGGGGCAGCCCCAGCATTTT. Residues: CASSIDSAGGQPQHF.

The chain carries TRBV5-1 and TRBJ1-4; D is perhaps TRBD1 (6 bases). The length of the CDR3 is 16 residues. Germline V gene sequence: CDR1 SGHRS, CDR2 YFSETQ. V was cut by 0 bases and J by 7 bases, with 16 bases left in between. CDR3 DNA sequence: TGCGCCAGCAGCTTGGCGGCGCTACAGGGAGTTGAAAAACTGTTTTTT. Its protein is CASSLAALQGVEKLFF.

The chain employs TRBV7-3 and TRBJ2-2, with a weak D call TRBD2 (6 bases). Germline CDR1 is SGHTA and CDR2 is FQGTGA. The CDR3 length is 17 residues. The V end was cut by 1 base, the J end by 4 bases, with 16 bases between. CDR3 protein: CASSLNGPGLGTGELFF. The CDR3 DNA sequence: TGTGCCAGCAGCTTAAATGGGCCGGGACTCGGCACCGGGGAGCTGTTTTTT.

This clonotype came up many times. CDR3 sequence (DNA): TGTGCCAGCTCACCAGGCTCAAGTGGGGTGAACACTGAAGCTTTCTTT. This sequence encodes CASSPGSSGVNTEAFF. V gene TRBV18 combines with J gene TRBJ1-1; unclear D gene. Per germline, CDR1 KGHSH and CDR2 LQKENI. V lost 2 bases to trimming and J lost 0 bases, with 13 bases between them. This CDR3 is built from 16 residues.

On this clonotype: The junction differs from germline at one of its ends, possibly a read error. The V gene is TRBV7-9, the J gene TRBJ2-1; 11 positions match TRBD2. CDR1 and CDR2 (germline): SEHNR, FQNEAQ (reference sequence). The CDR3 spans 16 residues. The CDR3 nucleotides are TGTGCCAGCACCTTATCAGGCGGACTAGCGGGTAATGAGCAGTTCTTC. Its translation is CASTLSGGLAGNEQFF.

J is TRBJ2-7 and V is TRBV2, with TRBD2 as a possible D gene (6 bases). Germline CDR1 SNHLY, CDR2 FYNNEI. Between the trimmed V and J ends, which lost 7 bases and 4 bases, there was a span of 11 bases. This CDR3 region has 12 residues. DNA of the CDR3: TGTGCCAGCAAAAGCGGGCCTTACGAGCAGTACTTC. Its protein product is CASKSGPYEQYF.

This clonotype was detected a few times. In DNA, the CDR3 is TGTGCCAGCAGTGAATACTTTCACGGACAGTCGATCGGCTACACCTTC. It encodes CASSEYFHGQSIGYTF. The V gene is TRBV25-1, the J gene TRBJ1-2; weak D call: TRBD1 (6 bases). The V end was cut by 0 bases, the J end by 8 bases, with 19 bases between. The germline V gene encodes CDR1 MGHDK and CDR2 SYGVNS. The CDR3 has 16 amino acids.

Details on this clonotype: One end of the junction is discordant with germline, which a read error may explain. V is TRBV28 and J is TRBJ1-3; 8 positions match TRBD1. The CDR3 spans 15 residues. Germline V gene sequence: CDR1 MDHEN, CDR2 SYDVKM. CDR3 protein: CVSSPTGTGGNTIYF. The CDR3 nucleotides are TGTGTCAGCAGCCCGACAGGGACAGGCGGAAACACCATATATTTT.

This clonotype was counted between two and nine times. J is TRBJ1-2 and V is TRBV12-3 or TRBV12-4, with TRBD1 as a possible D gene (6 bases). V lost 6 bases to trimming and J lost 5 bases, with 13 bases between them. The CDR3 totals 13 residues. CDR3 sequence reads: CASSPDRSYGYTF. CDR3 DNA sequence: TGTGCCAGCAGCCCTGACAGGTCATATGGCTACACCTTC.

This clonotype showed up just a few times. The J gene is TRBJ2-1, the V gene TRBV5-3; no clear D gene. TRBV5-3 is designated an ORF whose function remains uncertain. The CDR3 is 14 residues long. This CDR3 reads CAQPPVIWGNEQFF. CDR3 in DNA: TGTGCGCAGCCCCCGGTGATTTGGGGTAATGAGCAGTTCTTC.

The V call is TRBV12-3 or TRBV12-4, the J call TRBJ2-2; tentatively, D is TRBD2 (6 bases). The CDR3 loop spans 13 amino acids. Trimming stripped 9 bases from V and 5 bases from J, with 13 bases between. This CDR3 is CASIRGRTGELFF. The DNA for the CDR3 is TGTGCCAGTATCCGGGGGAGGACCGGGGAGCTGTTTTTT.